This T cell receptor (beta chain) was identified during a study of beta chain features in type 1 diabetes (dated by TCRdb to 2017 to 2018). Background for the entire study: Mean age, gender distribution, total cell number and subset yield did not differ between patients and healthy donors. Across all samples, approximately 100 million sorted cells were examined, and cell number per subset correlated strongly with RNA yield. The study compared TCRB repertoires of sorted circulating CD4+ T cell subsets between recently diagnosed type 1 diabetes patients and matched healthy donors. Naive and central memory subsets were obtained from all 30 or so donors, but regulatory and stem cell-like memory subsets were isolated from only 8 patients and roughly eight healthy donors.

Per the germline V gene, LGHNA is the CDR1 and YSLEER is the CDR2. From its cysteine to its phenylalanine, the CDR3 spans 13 amino acids. Only the CDR3 portion is preserved as DNA: 39 bases, with reading frame beginning at the first base. Clipping removes 4 bases from V and 5 bases from J, with 4 as the unmatched junction base count. About this clone itself: What this receptor recognizes is not known. No much larger clonotype is one base removed from it; base qualities were not supplied.

The entire amount of isolated RNA was reverse transcribed using the High Capacity cDNA Reverse Transcription Kit, so the sequenced TCRB transcripts were expressed ones. Deep immunoSEQ sequencing was applied to naive, central memory and regulatory T cell samples, giving an average of around 4 million total reads per sample. Sorted cells were lysed in RLT buffer, and RNA was extracted using DNase-treated RNeasy Micro or Mini kits according to cell number. Each cell subset was processed on its own to prevent cross-contamination, while patient and healthy donor samples were processed together. The immunoSEQ multiplex PCR was used to amplify TCRB sequences from cDNA, yielding 87-bp fragments that span the CDR3 region. Sequencing of the amplicons was done on the Illumina HiSeq platform. As for the authors' bioinformatics: PCR bias was corrected computationally using synthetic template baselines, and reads within Hamming distance 2 were collapsed, with unmergeable singletons discarded. By aligning reads against IMGT, V, D and J genes, CDR3 length, and insertions or deletions at six rearrangement sites were assigned. Clonotype counts were normalized to sorted cell number within each subset before computing true diversity and Gini coefficients with the tcR R package. Repertoire sharing was quantified using the overlap coefficient calculated on TCRB nucleotide sequences. As a proxy for the pre-selection repertoire, out-of-frame TCRB sequences from naive cells were analyzed. The clones in this table, taken by TCRdb from immuneACCESS, are in-frame only. Not every clone is retained; where verified, under half of the shortfall comes from an unresolved V gene, and the cause of the rest is unknown. The V and J calls and clone size come from that table; D and trimming were worked out from the DNA. For this sample there are 350,000 to 400,000 clones; roughly 12% appear just once. The top ten hold 0.0095% to 0.012% of the sample.

From each donor, a single peripheral blood sample of 100 to 150 mL on average was drawn into heparinised tubes. Naive, central memory, regulatory and stem cell-like memory CD4+ T cells were sorted on a BD FACSAria II using a panel including CD45RO, CCR7, CD25, CD127, CD95 and CD27. All sorted populations exceeded 95% purity. Right away, PBMCs were isolated by Lymphoprep density gradient centrifugation and were stained directly, with no culture step. Samples were stained and sorted in pairs, with one healthy donor and one patient per experiment, so that batch effects were minimized. The paper's findings and limits, for the study overall: A moderate but significant shortening of TCRB CDR3 length was observed in type 1 diabetes patients in all four CD4+ subsets. At VDJ recombination sites, type 1 diabetes patients had fewer insertions and more deleted nucleotides, which implies abnormalities in thymic rearrangement. Because cDNA was sequenced instead of genomic DNA, activated cells with high expression could be over-represented, although the groups did not differ in activation or CD3 levels. Because small numbers of individuals were included in the HLA sub-analyses, any influence of HLA type on TCRB rearrangement was left unresolved. Shorter templates might be favored by PCR, yet because patient and control samples were amplified and corrected together, any such skew would affect both groups equally. The naive, central memory and regulatory TCRB repertoires appeared to resemble one another more closely among patients than among healthy donors.

Sequencing input: naive CD4+ T cells from blood. This sample's cell subset or site label indicates: true naive CD4+ T cells. This sequence uses TRBV4-3 and TRBJ1-2; 7 central nucleotides agree with TRBD1. The origin of this receptor is a woman aged 18-29 years with type 1 diabetes. The nucleotides are TGCGCCAGCAGCCGCACAGGGGAATATGGCTACACCTTC. Translated, this gives CASSRTGEYGYTF.